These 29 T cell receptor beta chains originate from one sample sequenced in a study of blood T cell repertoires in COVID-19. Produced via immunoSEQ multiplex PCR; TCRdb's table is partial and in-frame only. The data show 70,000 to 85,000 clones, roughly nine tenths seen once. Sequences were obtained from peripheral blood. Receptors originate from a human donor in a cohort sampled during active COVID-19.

Here the CDR3 DNA reads TGTGCCAGCACTGGGGGGTCGAGCTCCTACAATGAGCAGTTCTTC. Its translation: CASTGGSSSYNEQFF. The V and J genes are TRBV2 and TRBJ2-1, with D possibly being TRBD2 (6 bases). V was cut by 7 bases and J by 0 bases, with 13 bases left in between. Germline V lookup: CDR1 SNHLY, CDR2 FYNNEI. This CDR3 has 15 residues.

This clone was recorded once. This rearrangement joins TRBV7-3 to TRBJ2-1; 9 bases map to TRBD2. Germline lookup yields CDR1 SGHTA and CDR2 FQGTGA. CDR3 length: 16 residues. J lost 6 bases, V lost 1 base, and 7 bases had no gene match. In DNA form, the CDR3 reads TGTGCCAGCAGCTTAAAGCCTAGCGGGACCCTCAATGAGCAGTTCTTC. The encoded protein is CASSLKPSGTLNEQFF.

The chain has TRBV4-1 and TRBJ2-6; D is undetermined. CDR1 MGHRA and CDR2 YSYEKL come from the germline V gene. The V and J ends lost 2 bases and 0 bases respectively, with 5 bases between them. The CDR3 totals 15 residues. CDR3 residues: CASSQRGSGANVLTF. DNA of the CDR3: TGCGCCAGCAGCCAACGAGGCTCTGGGGCCAACGTCCTGACTTTC.

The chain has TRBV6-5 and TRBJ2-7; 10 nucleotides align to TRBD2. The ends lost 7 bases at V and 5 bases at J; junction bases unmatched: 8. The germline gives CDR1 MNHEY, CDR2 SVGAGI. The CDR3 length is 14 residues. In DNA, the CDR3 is TGTGCCAGCACCCCAGCGGGAGGGAGTCACGAGCAGTACTTC. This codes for CASTPAGGSHEQYF.

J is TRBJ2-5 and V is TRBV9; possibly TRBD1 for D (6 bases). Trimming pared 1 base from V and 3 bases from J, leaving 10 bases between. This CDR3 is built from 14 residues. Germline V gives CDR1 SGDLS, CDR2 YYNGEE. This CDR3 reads CASSVRAGEETQYF. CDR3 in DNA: TGTGCCAGCAGCGTAAGGGCAGGGGAAGAGACCCAGTACTTC.

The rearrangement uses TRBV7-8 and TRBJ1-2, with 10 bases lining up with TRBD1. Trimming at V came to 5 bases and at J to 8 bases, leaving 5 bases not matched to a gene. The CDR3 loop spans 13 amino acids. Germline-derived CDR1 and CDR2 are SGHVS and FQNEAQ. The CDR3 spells CASSLGTGDGYTF. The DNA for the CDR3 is TGTGCCAGCAGCCTTGGGACAGGGGACGGCTACACCTTC.

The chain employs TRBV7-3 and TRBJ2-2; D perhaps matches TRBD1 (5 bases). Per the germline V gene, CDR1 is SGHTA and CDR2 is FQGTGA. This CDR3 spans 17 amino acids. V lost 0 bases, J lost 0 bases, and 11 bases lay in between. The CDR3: CASSLTPGRANTGELFF. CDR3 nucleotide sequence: TGTGCCAGCAGCTTAACGCCGGGCAGGGCGAACACCGGGGAGCTGTTTTTT.

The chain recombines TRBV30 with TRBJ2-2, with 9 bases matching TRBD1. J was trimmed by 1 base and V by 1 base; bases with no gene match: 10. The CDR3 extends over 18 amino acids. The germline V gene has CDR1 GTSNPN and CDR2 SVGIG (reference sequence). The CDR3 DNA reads TGTGCCTGGAGTGCATTAAAGCCGGGACAGGGGAACACCGGGGAGCTGTTTTTT. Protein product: CAWSALKPGQGNTGELFF. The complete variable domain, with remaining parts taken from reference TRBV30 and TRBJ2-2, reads SQTIHQWPATLVQPVGSPLSLECTVEGTSNPNLYWYRQAAGRGLQLLFYSVGIGQISSEVPQNLSASRPQDRQFILSSKKLLLSDSGFYLCAWSALKPGQGNTGELFFGEGSRLTVL.

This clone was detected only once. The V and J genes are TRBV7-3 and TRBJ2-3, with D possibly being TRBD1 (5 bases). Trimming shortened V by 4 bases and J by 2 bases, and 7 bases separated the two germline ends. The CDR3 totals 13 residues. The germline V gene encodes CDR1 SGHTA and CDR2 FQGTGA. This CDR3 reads CASSSQVTDTQYF. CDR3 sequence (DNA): TGTGCCAGCAGCTCACAGGTCACAGATACGCAGTATTTT.

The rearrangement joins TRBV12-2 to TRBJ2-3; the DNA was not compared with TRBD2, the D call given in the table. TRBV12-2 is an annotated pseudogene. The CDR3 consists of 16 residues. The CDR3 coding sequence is TGTGCAAGTCGCTCATCAGCGGCTTCGAACACAGATACGCAGTATTTT. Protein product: CASRSSAASNTDTQYF.

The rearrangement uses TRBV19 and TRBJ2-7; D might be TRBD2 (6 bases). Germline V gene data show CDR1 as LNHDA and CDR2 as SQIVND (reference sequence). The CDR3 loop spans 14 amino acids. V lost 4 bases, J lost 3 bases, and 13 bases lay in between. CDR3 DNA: TGTGCCAGTAGTAACCCCGGACTACTCTACGAGCAGTACTTC. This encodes CASSNPGLLYEQYF.

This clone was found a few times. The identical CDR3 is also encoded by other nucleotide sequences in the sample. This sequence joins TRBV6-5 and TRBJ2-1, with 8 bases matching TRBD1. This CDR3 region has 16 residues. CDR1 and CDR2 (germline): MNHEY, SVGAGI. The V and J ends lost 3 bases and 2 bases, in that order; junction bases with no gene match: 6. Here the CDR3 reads CASSYSDRGPYNEQFF. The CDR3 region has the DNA TGTGCCAGCAGTTATTCCGACAGGGGACCCTACAATGAGCAGTTCTTC.

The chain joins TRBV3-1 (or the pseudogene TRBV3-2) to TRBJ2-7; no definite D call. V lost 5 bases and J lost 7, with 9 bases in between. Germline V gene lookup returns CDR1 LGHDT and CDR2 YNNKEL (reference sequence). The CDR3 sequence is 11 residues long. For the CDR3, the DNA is TGTGCCAGCAGCGGTACGCGGGAGCAGTACTTC. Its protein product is CASSGTREQYF.

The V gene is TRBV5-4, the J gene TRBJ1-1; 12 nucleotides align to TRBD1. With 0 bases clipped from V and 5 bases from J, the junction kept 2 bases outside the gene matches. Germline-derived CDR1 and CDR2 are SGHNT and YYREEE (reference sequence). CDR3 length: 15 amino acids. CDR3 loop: CASSLGGQGATEAFF. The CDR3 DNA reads TGTGCCAGCAGCTTGGGGGGACAGGGGGCTACTGAAGCTTTCTTT. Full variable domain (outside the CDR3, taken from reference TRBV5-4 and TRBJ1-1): ETGVTQSPTHLIKTRGQQVTLRCSSQSGHNTVSWYQQALGQGPQFIFQYYREEENGRGNFPPRFSGLQFPNYSSELNVNALELDDSALYLCASSLGGQGATEAFFGQGTRLTVV.

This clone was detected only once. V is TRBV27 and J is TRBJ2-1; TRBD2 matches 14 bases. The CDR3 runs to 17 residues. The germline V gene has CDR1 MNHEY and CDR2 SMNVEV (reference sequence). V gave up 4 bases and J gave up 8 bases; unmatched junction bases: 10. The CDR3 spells CASSSFPGLAGEDEQFF. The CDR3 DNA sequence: TGTGCCAGCAGTTCTTTTCCGGGACTAGCGGGAGAAGATGAGCAGTTCTTC.

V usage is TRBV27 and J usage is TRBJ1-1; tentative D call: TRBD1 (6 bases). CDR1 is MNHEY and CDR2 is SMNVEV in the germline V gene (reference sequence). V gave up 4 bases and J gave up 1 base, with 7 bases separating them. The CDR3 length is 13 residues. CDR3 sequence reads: CASSWTENTEAFF. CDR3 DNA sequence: TGTGCCAGCAGTTGGACAGAGAACACTGAAGCTTTCTTT.

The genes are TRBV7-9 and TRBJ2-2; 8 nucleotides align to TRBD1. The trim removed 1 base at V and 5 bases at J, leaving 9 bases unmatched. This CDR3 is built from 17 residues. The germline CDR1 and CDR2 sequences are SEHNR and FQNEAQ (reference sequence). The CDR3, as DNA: TGTGCCAGCAGCTTAGATCTCGCAGGGGGCAATACCGGGGAGCTGTTTTTT. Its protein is CASSLDLAGGNTGELFF. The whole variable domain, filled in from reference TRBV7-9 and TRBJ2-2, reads DTGVSQNPRHKITKRGQNVTFRCDPISEHNRLYWYRQTLGQGPEFLTYFQNEAQLEKSRLLSDRFSAERPKGSFSTLEIQRTEQGDSAMYLCASSLDLAGGNTGELFFGEGSRLTVL.

The CDR3 nucleotides read TGTGCCAGCAGGGTGGAACAGGGAACAGATACGCAGTATTTT. Amino acid sequence: CASRVEQGTDTQYF. The chain is built from TRBV6-5 and TRBJ2-3; tentatively, D is TRBD1 (6 bases). Per germline, CDR1 MNHEY and CDR2 SVGAGI. The CDR3 spans 14 residues. The V and J ends lost 6 bases and 3 bases respectively, with 13 bases between them.

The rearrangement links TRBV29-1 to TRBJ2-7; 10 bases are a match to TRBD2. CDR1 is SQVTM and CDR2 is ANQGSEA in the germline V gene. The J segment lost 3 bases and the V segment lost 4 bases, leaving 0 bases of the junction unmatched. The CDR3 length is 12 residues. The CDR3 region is CSVASGGYEQYF. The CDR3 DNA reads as TGCAGCGTTGCTAGCGGGGGCTACGAGCAGTACTTC.

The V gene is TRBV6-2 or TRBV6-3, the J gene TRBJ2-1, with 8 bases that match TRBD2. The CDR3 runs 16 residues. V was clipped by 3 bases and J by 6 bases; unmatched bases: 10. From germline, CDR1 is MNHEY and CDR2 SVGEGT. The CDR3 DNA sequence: TGTGCCAGCAGTTATTACGCTTCGGGAGGGCCCAATGAGCAGTTCTTC. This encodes CASSYYASGGPNEQFF.

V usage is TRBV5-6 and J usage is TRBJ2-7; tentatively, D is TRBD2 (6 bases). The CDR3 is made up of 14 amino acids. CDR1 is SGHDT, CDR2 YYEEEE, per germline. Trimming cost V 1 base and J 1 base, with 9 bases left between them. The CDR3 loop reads CASSLRLDSYEQYF. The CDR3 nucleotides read TGTGCCAGCAGCTTGAGACTAGATTCCTACGAGCAGTACTTC.

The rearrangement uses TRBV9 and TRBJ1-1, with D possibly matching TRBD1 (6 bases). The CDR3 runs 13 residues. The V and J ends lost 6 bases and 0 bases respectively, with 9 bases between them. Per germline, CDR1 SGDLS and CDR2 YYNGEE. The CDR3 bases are TGTGCCAGCAAGGGGGAATTGAACACTGAAGCTTTCTTT. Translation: CASKGELNTEAFF.

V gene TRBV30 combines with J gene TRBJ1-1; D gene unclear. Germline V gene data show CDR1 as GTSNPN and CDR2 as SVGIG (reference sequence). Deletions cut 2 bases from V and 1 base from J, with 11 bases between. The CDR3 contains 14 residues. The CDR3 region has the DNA TGTGCCTGGAGTTCGGGAGGGCGGAACACTGAAGCTTTCTTT. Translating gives CAWSSGGRNTEAFF.

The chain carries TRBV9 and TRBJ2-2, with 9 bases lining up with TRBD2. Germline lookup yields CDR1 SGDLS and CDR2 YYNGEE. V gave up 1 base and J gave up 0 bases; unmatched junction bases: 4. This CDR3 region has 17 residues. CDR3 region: CASSVPAGGSNTGELFF. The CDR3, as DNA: TGTGCCAGCAGCGTACCTGCGGGAGGGTCGAACACCGGGGAGCTGTTTTTT.

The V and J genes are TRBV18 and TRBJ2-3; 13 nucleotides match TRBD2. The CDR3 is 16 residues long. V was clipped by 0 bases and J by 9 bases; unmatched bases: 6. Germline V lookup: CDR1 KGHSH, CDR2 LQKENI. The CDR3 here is CASSPPGLAGPETQYF. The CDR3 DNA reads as TGTGCCAGCTCACCACCGGGACTAGCGGGACCCGAGACGCAGTATTTT.

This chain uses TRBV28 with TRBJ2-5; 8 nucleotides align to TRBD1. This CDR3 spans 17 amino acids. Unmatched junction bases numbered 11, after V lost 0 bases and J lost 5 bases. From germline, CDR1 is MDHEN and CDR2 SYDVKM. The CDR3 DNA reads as TGTGCCAGCAGTTTATGGAATACAGGGGGTGATGAGGAGACCCAGTACTTC. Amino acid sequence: CASSLWNTGGDEETQYF.

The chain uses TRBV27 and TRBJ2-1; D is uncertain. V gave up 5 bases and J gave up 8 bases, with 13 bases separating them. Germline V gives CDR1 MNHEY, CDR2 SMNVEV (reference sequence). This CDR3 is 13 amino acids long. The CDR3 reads CASSLGRADEQFF. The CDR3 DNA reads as TGTGCCAGCAGTCTAGGCCGTGCTGATGAGCAGTTCTTC.

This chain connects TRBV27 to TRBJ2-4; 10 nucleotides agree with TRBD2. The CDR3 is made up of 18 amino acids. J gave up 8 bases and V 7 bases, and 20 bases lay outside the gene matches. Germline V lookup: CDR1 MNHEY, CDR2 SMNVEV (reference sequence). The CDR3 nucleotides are TGTGCCAGCAAGGAGAGCGGGAGGGCCCGGACGACTGGTGACATTCAGTACTTC. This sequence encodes CASKESGRARTTGDIQYF.

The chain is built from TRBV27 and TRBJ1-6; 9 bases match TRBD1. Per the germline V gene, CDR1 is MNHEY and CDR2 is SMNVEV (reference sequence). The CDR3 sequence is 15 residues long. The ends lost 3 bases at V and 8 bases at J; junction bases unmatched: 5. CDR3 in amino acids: CASSFLTGGDSPLHF. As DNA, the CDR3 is TGTGCCAGCAGTTTTTTGACAGGGGGTGATTCACCCCTCCACTTT.